This passage covers 22 T cell receptor beta chains from one sample sequenced in a study of blood T cell repertoires in COVID-19. Profiling relied on immunoSEQ multiplex PCR, and the TCRdb table lists in-frame clones only, not all of them. The repertoire includes 100,000 or so clones, approximately 82% of them detected once, and about 16% sits in the top ten. Source material: peripheral blood. The receptors shown here come from a woman older than 75 with acute or convalescent COVID-19.

The chain links TRBV28 to TRBJ1-1; D might be TRBD1 (5 bases). Germline loops: CDR1 MDHEN, CDR2 SYDVKM. CDR3 length: 15 amino acids. Trimming stripped 6 bases from V and 5 bases from J, with 19 bases between. CDR3 DNA sequence: TGTGCCAGCAGCTCCCGGACACCCGGAGAGACTGAAGCTTTCTTT. It is translated as CASSSRTPGETEAFF.

This clone was seen only once. The chain employs TRBV6-2 or TRBV6-3 and TRBJ2-1; 13 bases align to TRBD2. Looked up from germline, CDR1 is MNHEY and CDR2 is SVGEGT. J lost 4 bases, V lost 5 bases, and 8 bases had no gene match. The CDR3 is made up of 17 amino acids. In DNA form, the CDR3 reads TGTGCCAGCAGTCTGCGGACTAGCGGGAGCCTTTACAATGAGCAGTTCTTC. Its translation is CASSLRTSGSLYNEQFF.

The gene calls are TRBV7-6 and TRBJ1-2; tentatively, D is TRBD1 (5 bases). The germline V gene encodes CDR1 SGHVS and CDR2 FNYEAQ. The CDR3 spans 11 residues. V dropped 9 bases and J dropped 4 bases, with 9 bases sitting between them. CDR3 bases: TGTGCCAGTACCGGGGGCTATGGCTACACCTTC. This codes for CASTGGYGYTF.

The rearrangement uses TRBV6-1 and TRBJ1-5; 10 nucleotides align to TRBD1. The CDR3 has 16 amino acids. The germline gives CDR1 MNHNS, CDR2 SASEGT. J gave up 6 bases and V 4 bases, and 9 bases lay outside the gene matches. The CDR3 region is CASSARTGGLGQPQHF. CDR3 DNA sequence: TGTGCCAGCAGTGCAAGGACAGGGGGTTTAGGTCAGCCCCAGCATTTT.

The chain uses TRBV30 and TRBJ2-3, with 9 bases that match TRBD1. Germline V gives CDR1 GTSNPN, CDR2 SVGIG (reference sequence). This CDR3 is built from 12 residues. Trimming took 5 bases from V and 5 from J; bases not matched to a gene: 2. This CDR3 is CAWGTGKDTQYF. The DNA for the CDR3 is TGTGCCTGGGGGACAGGGAAAGATACGCAGTATTTT.

This chain joins TRBV7-2 and TRBJ2-5; 13 nucleotides align to TRBD2. The CDR3 has 15 amino acids. Germline CDR1 SGHTA, CDR2 FQGNSA. V was clipped by 6 bases and J by 4 bases; unmatched bases: 5. The CDR3: CASRLTSGRSETQYF. The CDR3 nucleotides are TGTGCCAGCAGATTGACTAGCGGGAGGTCAGAGACCCAGTACTTC.

This clone has a single count. The V and J genes are TRBV3-1 (or the pseudogene TRBV3-2) and TRBJ2-3; possible D gene TRBD1, 5 bases. The CDR3 loop spans 14 amino acids. Deletions cut 1 base from V and 6 bases from J, with 11 bases between. Germline values: CDR1 LGHDT, CDR2 YNNKEL (reference sequence). In DNA form, the CDR3 reads TGTGCCAGCAGCCAAGGGGGCAGCTGGGATACGCAGTATTTT. Translating gives CASSQGGSWDTQYF.

This sequence joins TRBV5-1 and TRBJ2-2; 10 bases are a match to TRBD2. CDR1 and CDR2 from the germline V gene are SGHRS and YFSETQ. This CDR3 region has 15 residues. J was trimmed by 7 bases and V by 8 bases; bases with no gene match: 11. CDR3 DNA sequence: TGCGCCAGTTCCCTAGCGGGAGAGGCGGGCGGGGAGCTGTTTTTT. Translation: CASSLAGEAGGELFF.

This rearrangement joins TRBV19 to TRBJ1-2; no reliable D call. Per germline, CDR1 LNHDA and CDR2 SQIVND (reference sequence). Trimming cost V 5 bases and J 7 bases, with 17 bases left between them. The CDR3 runs to 14 residues. The CDR3 DNA reads TGTGCCAGTAGTCCCCGCGAGGTTGCAAGTGGCTACACCTTC. It is translated as CASSPREVASGYTF.

The chain employs TRBV24-1 and TRBJ2-1, with TRBD2 identical over 12 bases. The CDR3 length is 16 residues. V dropped 4 bases and J dropped 9; count of bases not matched to a gene: 9. Looked up from germline, CDR1 is KGHDR and CDR2 is SFDVKD. The chain's CDR3 is CATSDPTSGSTGEQFF. The CDR3 nucleotides read TGTGCCACCAGTGACCCGACTAGCGGGAGTACTGGTGAGCAGTTCTTC.

This chain joins TRBV5-4 and TRBJ2-3; 10 nucleotides match TRBD1. This CDR3 has 16 amino acids. The V gene's germline CDR1 is SGHNT and CDR2 YYREEE (reference sequence). Trimming removed 4 bases from V and 6 bases from J; junction bases left unmatched: 11. CDR3: CASSPPPTGGGDTQYF. DNA for the CDR3: TGTGCCAGCAGCCCCCCGCCGACAGGGGGCGGGGATACGCAGTATTTT.

This clone was observed a few times. The chain uses TRBV27 and TRBJ2-2; possible D gene TRBD1, 6 bases. This CDR3 contains 13 residues. Trimming shortened V by 4 bases and J by 5 bases, and 8 bases separated the two germline ends. Germline V gene sequence: CDR1 MNHEY, CDR2 SMNVEV (reference sequence). Here the CDR3 reads CASSSQGTGELFF. The CDR3 DNA reads as TGTGCCAGCAGTTCCCAGGGGACCGGGGAGCTGTTTTTT.

The V and J genes are TRBV12-3 or TRBV12-4 and TRBJ2-3; D ambiguous. V shed 6 bases and J shed 8 bases, with 12 bases lying between them. This CDR3 region has 12 residues. The CDR3 nucleotides are TGTGCCAGCAGCATCTCGTACGGTACGCAGTATTTT. Its protein is CASSISYGTQYF.

The CDR3 spells CASKGLGGGISNQPQHF. The CDR3 coding sequence is TGTGCCAGTAAGGGTCTTGGGGGGGGTATTAGCAATCAGCCCCAGCATTTT. The gene calls are TRBV19 and TRBJ1-5; possibly TRBD1 for D (5 bases). The ends were cut back, 7 bases at V and 0 bases at J, with 19 bases in the middle. Germline V lookup: CDR1 LNHDA, CDR2 SQIVND (reference sequence). The CDR3 extends over 17 amino acids.

The rearrangement joins TRBV7-9 to TRBJ1-2; D uncertain. Trimming pared 3 bases from V and 5 bases from J, leaving 10 bases between. The CDR3 has 13 amino acids. Germline V gene lookup returns CDR1 SEHNR and CDR2 FQNEAQ (reference sequence). CDR3: CASSLDGMYGYTF. CDR3 DNA sequence: TGTGCCAGCAGCTTGGACGGGATGTATGGCTACACCTTC.

On this clone: The sample holds other DNA sequences that translate to the same CDR3. The chain carries TRBV3-1 (or the pseudogene TRBV3-2) and TRBJ2-1; D is unresolved. The V and J ends lost 2 bases and 4 bases respectively, with 3 bases between them. The CDR3 runs 12 residues. Per germline, CDR1 LGHDT and CDR2 YNNKEL (reference sequence). This CDR3 reads CASSQSYNEQFF. The CDR3 region has the DNA TGTGCCAGCAGCCAATCGTACAATGAGCAGTTCTTC.

This clone was observed once. V gene TRBV30 combines with J gene TRBJ1-1; 7 bases fit TRBD1. The CDR3 runs to 13 residues. Germline V CDR1 and CDR2: GTSNPN, SVGIG (reference sequence). With V trimmed by 8 bases and J by 4 bases, 10 bases remained unmatched. CDR3 coding DNA: TGTGCCGGAGACAGGGAAAGGGGCACTGAAGCTTTCTTT. It translates to CAGDRERGTEAFF.

The genes are TRBV12-3 or TRBV12-4 and TRBJ2-7, with D perhaps matching TRBD1 (6 bases). The CDR3 runs 13 residues. V was clipped by 6 bases and J by 2 bases, with 11 bases between them. The CDR3 nucleotides are TGTGCCAGCAGCCGGGACACCACCTACGAGCAGTACTTC. Amino acids: CASSRDTTYEQYF.

This chain uses TRBV10-3 with TRBJ2-1; 10 bases agree with TRBD2. The CDR3 consists of 16 residues. J was trimmed by 4 bases and V by 4 bases; bases with no gene match: 7. Germline loops: CDR1 ENHRY, CDR2 SYGVKD. The CDR3 DNA is TGTGCCATCAGTGGCTCGACTAGCGGGTTATACAATGAGCAGTTCTTC. As protein: CAISGSTSGLYNEQFF.

The chain employs TRBV19 and TRBJ2-1; 11 positions match TRBD2. V lost 6 bases, J lost 8 bases, and 9 bases stayed unmatched. Germline values: CDR1 LNHDA, CDR2 SQIVND (reference sequence). CDR3 length equals 15 residues. Written as DNA, the CDR3 is TGTGCCAGTAGGGAACTAGCGGGAGTAGGCGATGAGCAGTTCTTC. Its translation is CASRELAGVGDEQFF.

The chain carries TRBV18 and TRBJ1-3; tentatively, D is TRBD1 (6 bases). Germline V gives CDR1 KGHSH, CDR2 LQKENI. Trimming shortened V by 3 bases and J by 0 bases, and 12 bases separated the two germline ends. The CDR3 covers 16 residues. The CDR3 loop is CASSPLQGSSGNTIYF. The CDR3, as DNA: TGTGCCAGCTCACCCCTACAGGGAAGCTCTGGAAACACCATATATTTT.

The V call is TRBV6-5, the J call TRBJ1-1, with 7 bases lining up with TRBD1. The CDR3 covers 13 residues. Germline V CDR1 and CDR2: MNHEY, SVGAGI. Germline trimming cut 7 bases from V and 10 bases from J; bases unmatched to any gene: 12. The CDR3 DNA reads as TGTGCCAGCAACCCAAGACAGGGTCTAGTAGCTTTCTTT. The encoded protein is CASNPRQGLVAFF.